This T cell receptor (beta chain) originates from a study of T cell repertoires in cytomegalovirus infection. Study details: As its CMV epitopes, the study selected recently identified HLA-C-restricted and well-studied HLA-B-restricted targets. Through public TCR beta signatures, both CMV infection and matching HLA type were indicated. Study outcomes and limitations: HLA-C-restricted TCR beta clonotypes specific for CMV led the ex vivo response.

Each CDR3 protein gets one entry after TCRdb re-called the reads with MiXCR. The sample holds hundreds of thousands of distinct CDR3 sequences, about 42% seen once. A word on this clonotype: What it binds is unknown.

V dropped 6 bases and J dropped 0 bases, with 11 bases sitting between them. This CDR3 is built from 13 residues. The germline CDR1 and CDR2 sequences are DFQATT and SNEGSKA (reference sequence). The sequencing here drew on cultured PBMCs, taken from culture after CMV antigen stimulation. This chain links TRBV20-1 with TRBJ1-1; possible D gene TRBD1, 5 bases. The sequence was obtained from a human donor in good health (CMV status not recorded). Some clones in this sample may be carry-over from other donors' samples. DNA for the CDR3: TGCAGTGCAGTCGGGACGGTGAACACTGAAGCTTTCTTT. Protein sequence: CSAVGTVNTEAFF.